This paragraph reports one T cell receptor (beta chain). Antigen specificity is unknown. The record originates from a study of OX40 agonist ivuxolimab in advanced cancers. Study information: Three individuals attained partial responses, comprising one hepatocellular carcinoma case and two cutaneous melanoma cases. Study-level results: The 0.1-3.0 mg/kg partial responders had among the lowest clonal expansion.

Germline CDR1 ENHRY, CDR2 SYGVKD. The ends lost 4 bases at V and 5 bases at J; junction bases unmatched: 0. This CDR3 has 12 residues. TCRdb's copy holds only in-frame clones and misses some; the assay was immunoSEQ multiplex PCR. The repertoire holds 50,000 to 70,000 clones, with about 82% as singletons. The clonotype was recovered from an adult with an advanced solid tumor such as melanoma, head and neck, liver or kidney cancer. The sample was CD4+ or CD8+ T cells sorted from blood, taken in a trial of the OX40 agonist ivuxolimab. The chain has TRBV10-3 and TRBJ2-5, with TRBD1 matching 8 bases. CDR3: CAISGTGETQYF. Written as DNA, the CDR3 is TGTGCCATCAGTGGGACAGGGGAGACCCAGTACTTC.